This T cell receptor (beta chain) derives from a study of early T cells in non-severe SARS-CoV-2 infection. Study as a whole: The sequenced material was bulk RNA from unsorted whole blood, and its chains were unpaired.

The study, taken as a whole, reports: Anti-spike CD8 specificities were favored by VDJdb matching, whose results missed private and CD4 specificities.

Unique molecular identifiers (one per individual cDNA molecule) were attached. One entry per CDR3 protein results from TCRdb running MiXCR on the 5' RACE reads. The sample lists around 44,000 distinct CDR3 sequences, over 7.5% occurring once. In its sample, this clonotype is medium-sized (0.01 to 0.1%). Its antigen is unknown. The V end was cut by 3 bases, the J end by 1 base, with 9 bases between. This CDR3 region has 14 residues. Germline V gene data show CDR1 as SGHVS and CDR2 as FQNEAQ. The chain links TRBV7-8 to TRBJ1-1; D is perhaps TRBD1 (5 bases). The receptor was isolated from an adult who was a healthcare worker with PCR-confirmed SARS-CoV-2 infection or an uninfected control (not recorded which). Source material: whole blood. The CDR3 region is CASSLGQPNTEAFF. The CDR3 coding sequence is TGTGCCAGCAGCTTGGGGCAGCCGAACACTGAAGCTTTCTTT.